The 5 T cell receptor beta chains in this list originate from one sample, sequenced in a study of regulatory T cells in long-lasting Graves disease. The time point was: persistent/refractory GD, antithyroid drugs over 5 years with positive TRAb. The TCR library used RNA extracted from PBMCs. Sequencing libraries for TCR beta were prepared with iRepertoire HTBI primers and Arm-PCR of CDR3 regions. TCRdb re-called the multiplex PCR reads through MiXCR, storing one row per CDR3 protein. The sample carries over 650,000 distinct CDR3 sequences, about 30% recorded once. Specimen: peripheral blood mononuclear cells (PBMCs), collected when the disease was refractory, from a patient treated with antithyroid drugs. The receptors here all came from a female donor with Graves disease.

The sample holds many counts of this clonotype. The rearrangement links TRBV6-9 to TRBJ1-6; 9 bases line up with TRBD1. CDR3 length: 17 residues. Germline V lookup: CDR1 MNHGY, CDR2 SVAAGI. V was clipped by 3 bases and J by 9 bases; unmatched bases: 12. CDR3 DNA: TGTGCCAGCAGTTACGCCGGGGACAGGGTTTGGAGTTCACCCCTCCACTTT. Residues: CASSYAGDRVWSSPLHF.

J is TRBJ2-1 and V is TRBV12-3 or TRBV12-4; possibly TRBD2 for D (5 bases). V was clipped by 3 bases and J by 7 bases, with 10 bases between them. The CDR3 runs to 13 residues. CDR3 in amino acids: CASSFIGVNEQFF. CDR3 sequence (DNA): TGTGCCAGCAGTTTTATCGGGGTAAATGAGCAGTTCTTC.

This clonotype was counted a few times. The chain couples TRBV6-1 to TRBJ2-6; D is ambiguous. CDR1 MNHNS and CDR2 SASEGT come from the germline V gene. The CDR3 contains 16 residues. V lost 6 bases and J lost 0, with 12 bases in between. CDR3 loop: CASSAHVSSGANVLTF. CDR3 bases: TGTGCCAGCAGCGCCCATGTAAGCTCTGGGGCCAACGTCCTGACTTTC.

This clonotype showed up just a few times. The V call is TRBV9, the J call TRBJ1-6; TRBD1 matches 7 bases. The germline gives CDR1 SGDLS, CDR2 YYNGEE. J gave up 6 bases and V 3 bases, and 6 bases lay outside the gene matches. CDR3 size: 15 residues. CDR3 loop: CASSAYRDSNSPLHF. The DNA for the CDR3 is TGTGCCAGCAGCGCCTACCGGGACAGTAATTCACCCCTCCACTTT.

The chain couples TRBV12-3 or TRBV12-4 to TRBJ2-4; weak D call: TRBD2 (6 bases). Trimming took off 6 bases at V and 7 bases at J, with 25 bases between the two ends. The CDR3 covers 17 residues. DNA for the CDR3: TGTGCCAGCAGCGCAGCGAGGGGAGCGGGTGTGACTAACATTCAGTACTTC. Translated, it gives CASSAARGAGVTNIQYF.